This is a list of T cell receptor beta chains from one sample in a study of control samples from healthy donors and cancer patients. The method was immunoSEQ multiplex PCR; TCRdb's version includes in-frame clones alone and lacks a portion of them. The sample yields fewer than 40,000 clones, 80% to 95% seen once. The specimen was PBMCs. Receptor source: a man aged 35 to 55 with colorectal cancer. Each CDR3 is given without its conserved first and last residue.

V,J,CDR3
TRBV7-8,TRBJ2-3,ASSPTGGPADTQY
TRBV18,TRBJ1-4,ASSPLDRLNEKLF
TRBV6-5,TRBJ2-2,ASMKNTGELF
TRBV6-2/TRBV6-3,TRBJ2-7,ASSYSRGEQY
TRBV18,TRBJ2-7,ASSGEVYEQY
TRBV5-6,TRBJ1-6,ASSGFDSGSSYNSPLH
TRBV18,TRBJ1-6,ASSPPSEGPNSPLH
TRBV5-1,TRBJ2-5,ASSSQTALETQY
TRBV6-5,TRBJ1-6,ASSRRTDYRSPLH
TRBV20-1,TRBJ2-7,SASQPRGPYEQY
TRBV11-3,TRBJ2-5,ASSLGGGAETQY
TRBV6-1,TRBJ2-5,ASSELAGGVSQY
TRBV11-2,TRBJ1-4,ASSLGNRGPEKLF
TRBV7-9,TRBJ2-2,ASSQWQGGELF
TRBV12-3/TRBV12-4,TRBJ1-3,ASSLVNTIY
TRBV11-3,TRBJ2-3,ASSVYGGTDTQY
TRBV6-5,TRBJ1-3,ASGDGVSGNTIY
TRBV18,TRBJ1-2,ASSLGSEGSGYT
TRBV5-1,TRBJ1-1,ASSAGRNVDTEAF
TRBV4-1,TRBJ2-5,ASSLRGNQETQY
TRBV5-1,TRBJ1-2,ASSPGVTPNYGYT
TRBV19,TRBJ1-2,ASSIWGDYGYT
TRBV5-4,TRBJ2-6,ASRAGTADSGANVLT
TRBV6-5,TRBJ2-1,ASSPGTVNNEQF
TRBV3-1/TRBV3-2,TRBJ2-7,ASSPTRLGVSSYEQY
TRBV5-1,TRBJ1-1,ASSWEGDTEAF
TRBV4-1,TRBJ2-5,ASSQDTGVQETQY
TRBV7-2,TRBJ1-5,ASSLRGGNQPQH